This is a list of T cell receptor beta chains from one sample in a study of blood T cell repertoires in COVID-19. Profiling relied on immunoSEQ multiplex PCR, and the TCRdb table lists in-frame clones only, not all of them. The data contain 140,000 or so clones, over 70% of them seen just once; the ten biggest clones take up around 3.7%. Sequenced input: peripheral blood. The receptors come from a man between 70 and 80 years old who had recovered from COVID-19. CDR3s include the opening cysteine and the closing phenylalanine or tryptophan. A D gene is named only where the DNA matches it firmly. Expanded clones get a size class; other rows say once, few or many, or leave the size out.

j_call: TRBJ1-2
d_call: -
clone_size: once
v_call: TRBV5-6
cdr3_nt: TGTGCCAGCAGCACGGGGGGCGACTATGGCTACACCTTC
cdr3_aa: CASSTGGDYGYTF

j_call: TRBJ2-7
d_call: TRBD1
clone_size: -
v_call: TRBV18
cdr3_nt: TGTGCCAGCTCACCAATGGGGACAGGGAACTACGAGCAGTACTTC
cdr3_aa: CASSPMGTGNYEQYF

j_call: TRBJ1-2
d_call: -
clone_size: -
v_call: TRBV28
cdr3_nt: TGTTTAGCGCAGGCAGGGGCCTATGGCTACACCTTC
cdr3_aa: CLAQAGAYGYTF

j_call: TRBJ2-7
d_call: -
clone_size: -
v_call: TRBV12-5
cdr3_nt: TGTGCTAGTGGTTTGGTACCTTTCGGCGGGACCGCAAGCTCCTACGAGCAGTACTTC
cdr3_aa: CASGLVPFGGTASSYEQYF

j_call: TRBJ2-1
d_call: -
clone_size: -
v_call: TRBV15
cdr3_nt: TGTGCCACCAGCAGGGGTATACGTGAATGGAGCTCCTACAATGAGCAGTTCTTC
cdr3_aa: CATSRGIREWSSYNEQFF

j_call: TRBJ1-3
d_call: -
clone_size: -
v_call: TRBV19
cdr3_nt: TGTGCCAGTAGTATAGTGAGCGACTCTGGAAACACCATATATTTT
cdr3_aa: CASSIVSDSGNTIYF

j_call: TRBJ2-7
d_call: TRBD2
clone_size: -
v_call: TRBV27
cdr3_nt: TGTGCCAGCAGGGGGCCCGGACTAGGCTCCTACGAGCAGTACTTC
cdr3_aa: CASRGPGLGSYEQYF

j_call: TRBJ1-5
d_call: -
clone_size: -
v_call: TRBV7-8
cdr3_nt: TGTGCCAGCAGCTTAGAAAGGACAGCTAATCAGCCCCAGCATTTT
cdr3_aa: CASSLERTANQPQHF

j_call: TRBJ2-7
d_call: -
clone_size: -
v_call: TRBV7-6
cdr3_nt: TGTGCCAGCAGCTTAGGGGGAGGGGGGACCTACGAGCAGTACTTC
cdr3_aa: CASSLGGGGTYEQYF

j_call: TRBJ2-7
d_call: TRBD1
clone_size: -
v_call: TRBV5-1
cdr3_nt: TGCGCCAGCAGCTTGGCGACTTACGGGACAGGGGGCTACGAGCAGTACTTC
cdr3_aa: CASSLATYGTGGYEQYF

j_call: TRBJ1-2
d_call: TRBD1
clone_size: -
v_call: TRBV19
cdr3_nt: TGTGCCAGTAGTGTGCACCGGGACAGGGGGGTTTTCTATGGCTACACCTTC
cdr3_aa: CASSVHRDRGVFYGYTF

j_call: TRBJ2-7
d_call: -
clone_size: -
v_call: TRBV15
cdr3_nt: TGTGCCACCAGCAAGGGGTCCTCCTACGAGCAGTACTTC
cdr3_aa: CATSKGSSYEQYF

j_call: TRBJ1-6
d_call: TRBD1
clone_size: -
v_call: TRBV6-2/TRBV6-3
cdr3_nt: TGTGCCAGCAGTCCCGGAGGGGGCCATTCACCCCTCCACTTT
cdr3_aa: CASSPGGGHSPLHF

j_call: TRBJ2-7
d_call: TRBD1
clone_size: few
v_call: TRBV5-1
cdr3_nt: TGCGCCAGCAGCTCCCGGGACAGGGCTTACGAGCAGTACTTC
cdr3_aa: CASSSRDRAYEQYF

j_call: TRBJ2-7
d_call: -
clone_size: -
v_call: TRBV30
cdr3_nt: TGTGCCTGGAGTCGGCCTCAGACGGGCGAGCAGTACTTC
cdr3_aa: CAWSRPQTGEQYF

j_call: TRBJ2-3
d_call: TRBD2
clone_size: -
v_call: TRBV5-1
cdr3_nt: TGCGCCAGCAGCCCTCAACCAGCGGGGCTGGCAGATACGCAGTATTTT
cdr3_aa: CASSPQPAGLADTQYF

j_call: TRBJ2-7
d_call: -
clone_size: -
v_call: TRBV3-1/TRBV3-2
cdr3_nt: TGTGCCAGCAGCCAGGGGCCGAGAGGGGGGCAGTACTTC
cdr3_aa: CASSQGPRGGQYF

j_call: TRBJ2-5
d_call: TRBD2
clone_size: -
v_call: TRBV4-1
cdr3_nt: TGCGCCAGCAGCCCCGGGGGGTGGACCGGGGCCCAGTACTTC
cdr3_aa: CASSPGGWTGAQYF

j_call: TRBJ2-2
d_call: TRBD2
clone_size: -
v_call: TRBV19
cdr3_nt: TGTGCCAGTAGTATAGATGTTTACCCCAGCGGGGCGAACACCGGGGAGCTGTTTTTT
cdr3_aa: CASSIDVYPSGANTGELFF

j_call: TRBJ2-1
d_call: TRBD1
clone_size: -
v_call: TRBV5-5
cdr3_nt: TGTGCCAGCAGCCCAGGGGGCTCCTACAATGAGCAGTTCTTC
cdr3_aa: CASSPGGSYNEQFF

j_call: TRBJ1-2
d_call: TRBD1
clone_size: -
v_call: TRBV14
cdr3_nt: TGTGCCAGCAGCCTAGGGACAGGGGAGTATCGTCGATATGGCTACACCTTC
cdr3_aa: CASSLGTGEYRRYGYTF

j_call: TRBJ1-2
d_call: TRBD1
clone_size: -
v_call: TRBV10-3
cdr3_nt: TGTGCCATCAGTAGACAGGGGGCGGATGGCTATCACACCTTC
cdr3_aa: CAISRQGADGYHTF

j_call: TRBJ2-7
d_call: TRBD1
clone_size: -
v_call: TRBV4-1
cdr3_nt: TGCGCCAGCAGCCGGTCGACAGGGGGCCGGTCCTACGAGCAGTACTTC
cdr3_aa: CASSRSTGGRSYEQYF

j_call: TRBJ2-5
d_call: -
clone_size: -
v_call: TRBV30
cdr3_nt: TGTGCCTGGGACCTTGGCGGGGAGACCCAGTACTTC
cdr3_aa: CAWDLGGETQYF

j_call: TRBJ1-5
d_call: -
clone_size: -
v_call: TRBV6-2/TRBV6-3
cdr3_nt: TGTGCCAGCAGCCTAGGATACAGGGCAGTCAATCAGCCCCAGCATTTT
cdr3_aa: CASSLGYRAVNQPQHF

j_call: TRBJ2-7
d_call: TRBD2
clone_size: many
v_call: TRBV19
cdr3_nt: TGTGCCAGTAGTACCCTAGCGGGAGGGTACGAGCAGTACTTC
cdr3_aa: CASSTLAGGYEQYF

j_call: TRBJ1-3
d_call: -
clone_size: -
v_call: TRBV29-1
cdr3_nt: TGCAGCGTTAGTGCGACAGCCTCTGGAAACACCATATATTTT
cdr3_aa: CSVSATASGNTIYF

j_call: TRBJ2-1
d_call: -
clone_size: -
v_call: TRBV2
cdr3_nt: TGTGCCAGCAGTGAAGGGCCAAACAATGAGCAGTTCTTC
cdr3_aa: CASSEGPNNEQFF

j_call: TRBJ2-1
d_call: TRBD2
clone_size: -
v_call: TRBV7-2
cdr3_nt: TGTGCCAGCAGCTTACAAGCGGGAGCGACCGATGAGCAGTTCTTC
cdr3_aa: CASSLQAGATDEQFF

j_call: TRBJ2-7
d_call: TRBD2
clone_size: -
v_call: TRBV7-2
cdr3_nt: TGTGCCAGCAGCTCTAGCGGGAGCGGTTACGAGCAGTACTTC
cdr3_aa: CASSSSGSGYEQYF

j_call: TRBJ1-5
d_call: -
clone_size: -
v_call: TRBV6-5
cdr3_nt: TGTGCCAGCAGCTCCGATAACTATAGCAATCAGCCCCAGCATTTT
cdr3_aa: CASSSDNYSNQPQHF

j_call: TRBJ1-1
d_call: TRBD1
clone_size: -
v_call: TRBV9
cdr3_nt: TGTGCCAGCAGCGTAGACCCGACAGGGCTGAACACTGAAGCTTTCTTT
cdr3_aa: CASSVDPTGLNTEAFF

j_call: TRBJ2-7
d_call: -
clone_size: -
v_call: TRBV4-1
cdr3_nt: TGCGCCAGCAGCCAAGGGCTAGCGTCTAGCTCCTACGAGCAGTACTTC
cdr3_aa: CASSQGLASSSYEQYF

j_call: TRBJ2-5
d_call: -
clone_size: -
v_call: TRBV21-1
cdr3_nt: TGTGCCAGCAGCAATCGCCCCGGGAGTCCGGCGGGAGAGACCCAGTACTTC
cdr3_aa: CASSNRPGSPAGETQYF

j_call: TRBJ2-7
d_call: -
clone_size: -
v_call: TRBV7-6
cdr3_nt: TGTGCCAGCAGCTTAGGACCTTTCTCGGGTGAGCAGTACTTC
cdr3_aa: CASSLGPFSGEQYF

j_call: TRBJ2-7
d_call: TRBD1
clone_size: -
v_call: TRBV2
cdr3_nt: TGTGCCAGCACCCCGATTCGCGACAGGGGGCACGAGCAGTACTTC
cdr3_aa: CASTPIRDRGHEQYF

j_call: TRBJ1-1
d_call: -
clone_size: few
v_call: TRBV5-1
cdr3_nt: TGCGCCAGCAGCTTAGGGAAGGGGCTGAACACTGAAGCTTTCTTT
cdr3_aa: CASSLGKGLNTEAFF

j_call: TRBJ1-6
d_call: -
clone_size: -
v_call: TRBV5-1
cdr3_nt: TGCGCCAGCAGCTTGGCCGGGGGGCATTCACCCCTCCACTTT
cdr3_aa: CASSLAGGHSPLHF

j_call: TRBJ2-7
d_call: TRBD1
clone_size: few
v_call: TRBV19
cdr3_nt: TGTGCCAGTAGTAGGTTTCGGACAGGGGGCGACGAGCAGTACTTC
cdr3_aa: CASSRFRTGGDEQYF

j_call: TRBJ1-1
d_call: -
clone_size: -
v_call: TRBV9
cdr3_nt: TGTGCCAGCAGCGTAGGGGCCGGGGATGGCACTGAAGCTTTCTTT
cdr3_aa: CASSVGAGDGTEAFF

j_call: TRBJ1-4
d_call: -
clone_size: -
v_call: TRBV21-1
cdr3_nt: TGTGCCAGCCGCTTGGAAACAGGGCCAACTAATGAAAAACTGTTTTTT
cdr3_aa: CASRLETGPTNEKLFF

j_call: TRBJ2-1
d_call: -
clone_size: -
v_call: TRBV19
cdr3_nt: TGTGCCAGTAGTATTGTTAGTTATGAGCAGTTCTTC
cdr3_aa: CASSIVSYEQFF

j_call: TRBJ1-4
d_call: -
clone_size: many
v_call: TRBV5-4
cdr3_nt: TGTGCCAGCAGCGTACAGGGAGAGAATGAAAAACTGTTTTTT
cdr3_aa: CASSVQGENEKLFF

j_call: TRBJ2-2
d_call: TRBD2
clone_size: -
v_call: TRBV9
cdr3_nt: TGTGCCAGCAGCGTAGGGTTGGGCCTAGCGGGCACCGGGGAGCTGTTTTTT
cdr3_aa: CASSVGLGLAGTGELFF

j_call: TRBJ1-6
d_call: TRBD1
clone_size: few
v_call: TRBV18
cdr3_nt: TGTGCCAGCTCACAACAGGGGGCGGTCAATTCACCCCTCCACTTT
cdr3_aa: CASSQQGAVNSPLHF

j_call: TRBJ2-1
d_call: TRBD2
clone_size: -
v_call: TRBV5-1
cdr3_nt: TGCGCCAGCAGCTTGGGGCGACTAGCGGGACCCTACAATGAGCAGTTCTTC
cdr3_aa: CASSLGRLAGPYNEQFF

j_call: TRBJ2-4
d_call: TRBD1
clone_size: -
v_call: TRBV4-3
cdr3_nt: TGCGCCAGCAGCCAAGAGGGACCCCGGGACAGGGGGCGCCTAGCCAAAAACATTCAGTACTTC
cdr3_aa: CASSQEGPRDRGRLAKNIQYF

j_call: TRBJ1-3
d_call: -
clone_size: -
v_call: TRBV28
cdr3_nt: TGTGCCAGCAGTCCCCCCCGTACTGGAAACACCATATATTTT
cdr3_aa: CASSPPRTGNTIYF

j_call: TRBJ2-7
d_call: -
clone_size: -
v_call: TRBV1
cdr3_nt: TGCACCAGCAGCCATTCCGGACTAGCGGGAGCTACCTACGAGCAGTACTTC
cdr3_aa: CTSSHSGLAGATYEQYF